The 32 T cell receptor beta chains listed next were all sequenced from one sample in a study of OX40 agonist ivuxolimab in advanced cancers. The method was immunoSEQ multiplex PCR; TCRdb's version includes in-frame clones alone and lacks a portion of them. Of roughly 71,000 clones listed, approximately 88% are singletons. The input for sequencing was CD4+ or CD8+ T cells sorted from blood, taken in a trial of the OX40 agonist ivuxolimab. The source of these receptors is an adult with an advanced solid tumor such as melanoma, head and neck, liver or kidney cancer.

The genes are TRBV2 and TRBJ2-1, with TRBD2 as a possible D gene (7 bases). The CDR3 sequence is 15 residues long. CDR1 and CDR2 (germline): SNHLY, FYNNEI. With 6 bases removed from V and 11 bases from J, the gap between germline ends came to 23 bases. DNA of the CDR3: TGTGCCAGCAGCGATCGGGCGGGGGCCCCCCCCCAGCAGTTCTTC. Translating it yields CASSDRAGAPPQQFF.

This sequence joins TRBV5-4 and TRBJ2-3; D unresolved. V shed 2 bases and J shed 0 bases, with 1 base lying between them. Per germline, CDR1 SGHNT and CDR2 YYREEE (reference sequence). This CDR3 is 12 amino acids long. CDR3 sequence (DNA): TGTGCCAGCAGCTTTAGCACAGATACGCAGTATTTT. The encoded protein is CASSFSTDTQYF.

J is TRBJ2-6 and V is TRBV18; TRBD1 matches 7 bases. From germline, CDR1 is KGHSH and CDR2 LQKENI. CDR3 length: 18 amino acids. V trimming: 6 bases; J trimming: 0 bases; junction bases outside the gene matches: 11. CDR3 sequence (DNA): TGTGCCAGCTCTCCTAGACAGGGAAGGGACTCTGGGGCCAACGTCCTGACTTTC. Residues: CASSPRQGRDSGANVLTF.

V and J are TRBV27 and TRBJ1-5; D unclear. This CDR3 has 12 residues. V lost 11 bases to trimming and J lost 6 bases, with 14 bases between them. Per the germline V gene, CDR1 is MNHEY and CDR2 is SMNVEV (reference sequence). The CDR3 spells CAAGQAGQPQHF. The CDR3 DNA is TGTGCCGCTGGGCAGGCGGGTCAGCCCCAGCATTTT.

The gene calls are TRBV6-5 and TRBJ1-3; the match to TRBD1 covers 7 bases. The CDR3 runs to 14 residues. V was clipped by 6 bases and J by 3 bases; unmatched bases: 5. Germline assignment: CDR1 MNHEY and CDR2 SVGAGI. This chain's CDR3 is CASRRQGLGNTIYF. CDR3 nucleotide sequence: TGTGCCAGCAGGAGACAGGGACTTGGAAACACCATATATTTT.

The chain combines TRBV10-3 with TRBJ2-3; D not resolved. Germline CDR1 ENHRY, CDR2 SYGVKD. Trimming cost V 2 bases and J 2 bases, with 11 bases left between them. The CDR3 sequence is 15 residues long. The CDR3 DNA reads TGTGCCATCAGTGAGAGAAACGGGCTCACAGATACGCAGTATTTT. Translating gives CAISERNGLTDTQYF.

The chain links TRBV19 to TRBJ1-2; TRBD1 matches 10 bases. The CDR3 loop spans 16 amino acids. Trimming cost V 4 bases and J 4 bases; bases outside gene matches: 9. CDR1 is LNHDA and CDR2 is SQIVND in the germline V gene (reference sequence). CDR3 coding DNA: TGTGCCAGTAGTACCCAGCAGGGACAGGGGACCTATGGCTACACCTTC. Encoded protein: CASSTQQGQGTYGYTF.

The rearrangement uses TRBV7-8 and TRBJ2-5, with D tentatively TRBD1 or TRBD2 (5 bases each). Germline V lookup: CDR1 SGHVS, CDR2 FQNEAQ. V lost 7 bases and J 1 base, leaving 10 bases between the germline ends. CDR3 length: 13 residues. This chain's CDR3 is CASNRGSQETQYF. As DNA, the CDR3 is TGTGCCAGCAACCGGGGCTCCCAAGAGACCCAGTACTTC.

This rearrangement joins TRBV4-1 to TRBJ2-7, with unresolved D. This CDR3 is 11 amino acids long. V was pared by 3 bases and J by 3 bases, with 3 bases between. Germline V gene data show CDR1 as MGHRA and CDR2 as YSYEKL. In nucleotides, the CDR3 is TGCGCCAGCAGCCAGAGCTACGAGCAGTACTTC. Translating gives CASSQSYEQYF.

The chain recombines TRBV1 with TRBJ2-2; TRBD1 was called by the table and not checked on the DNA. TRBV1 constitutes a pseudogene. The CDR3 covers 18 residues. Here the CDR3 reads CTSSHLGRGPPITGELFF. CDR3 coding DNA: TGCACCAGCAGCCATCTGGGCAGGGGGCCCCCGATCACCGGGGAGCTGTTTTTT.

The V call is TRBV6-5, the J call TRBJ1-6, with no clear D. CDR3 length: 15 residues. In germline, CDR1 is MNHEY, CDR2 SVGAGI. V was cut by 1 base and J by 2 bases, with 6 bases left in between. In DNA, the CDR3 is TGTGCCAGCAGTTACTGGGCAGCCTATAATTCACCCCTCCACTTT. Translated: CASSYWAAYNSPLHF.

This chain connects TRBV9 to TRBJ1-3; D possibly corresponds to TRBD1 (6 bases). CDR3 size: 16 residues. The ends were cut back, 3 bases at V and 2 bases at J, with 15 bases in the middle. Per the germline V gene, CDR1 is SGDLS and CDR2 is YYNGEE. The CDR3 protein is CASSEGVSAAGNTIYF. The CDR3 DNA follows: TGTGCCAGCAGCGAGGGGGTGAGCGCGGCTGGAAACACCATATATTTT.

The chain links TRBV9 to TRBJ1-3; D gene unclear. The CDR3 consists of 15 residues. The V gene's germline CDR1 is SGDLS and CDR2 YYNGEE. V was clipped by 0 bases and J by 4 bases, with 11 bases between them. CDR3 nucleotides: TGTGCCAGCAGCGTAGATGGGGAGTCCGGAAACACCATATATTTT. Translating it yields CASSVDGESGNTIYF. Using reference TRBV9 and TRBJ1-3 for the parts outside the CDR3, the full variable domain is DSGVTQTPKHLITATGQRVTLRCSPRSGDLSVYWYQQSLDQGLQFLIQYYNGEERAKGNILERFSAQQFPDLHSELNLSSLELGDSALYFCASSVDGESGNTIYFGEGSWLTVV.

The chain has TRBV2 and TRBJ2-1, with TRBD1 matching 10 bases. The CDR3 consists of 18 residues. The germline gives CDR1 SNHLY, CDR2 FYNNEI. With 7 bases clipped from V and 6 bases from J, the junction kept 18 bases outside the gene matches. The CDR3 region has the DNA TGTGCCAGCACCCGACTCCGGGGACCGGGACAGGGGTCCAATGAGCAGTTCTTC. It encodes CASTRLRGPGQGSNEQFF.

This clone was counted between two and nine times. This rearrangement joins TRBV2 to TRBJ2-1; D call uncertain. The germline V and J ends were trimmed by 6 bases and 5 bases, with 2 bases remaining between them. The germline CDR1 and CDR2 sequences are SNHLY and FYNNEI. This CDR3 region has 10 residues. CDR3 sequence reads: CASRNNEQFF. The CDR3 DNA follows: TGTGCCAGCAGAAACAATGAGCAGTTCTTC.

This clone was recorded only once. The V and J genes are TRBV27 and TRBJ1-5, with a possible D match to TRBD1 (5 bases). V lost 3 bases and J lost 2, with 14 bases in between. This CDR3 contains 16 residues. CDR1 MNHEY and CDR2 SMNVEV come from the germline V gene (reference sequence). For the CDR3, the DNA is TGTGCCAGCAGTTTTGGAAGCCCCAGGGGCAATCAGCCCCAGCATTTT. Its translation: CASSFGSPRGNQPQHF.

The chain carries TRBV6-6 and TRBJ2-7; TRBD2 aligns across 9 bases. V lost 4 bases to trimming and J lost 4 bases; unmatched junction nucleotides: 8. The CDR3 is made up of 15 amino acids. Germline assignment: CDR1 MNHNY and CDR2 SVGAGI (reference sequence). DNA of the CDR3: TGTGCCAGCAGTTTTAGGCTAGCGGGGTCTTACGAGCAGTACTTC. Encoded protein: CASSFRLAGSYEQYF.

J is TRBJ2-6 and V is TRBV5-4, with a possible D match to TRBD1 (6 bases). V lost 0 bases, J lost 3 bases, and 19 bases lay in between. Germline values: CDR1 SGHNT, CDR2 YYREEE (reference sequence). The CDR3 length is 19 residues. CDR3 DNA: TGTGCCAGCAGCTTGGCCCACCAAGGGGGTTTACTTGGGGCCAACGTCCTGACTTTC. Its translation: CASSLAHQGGLLGANVLTF.

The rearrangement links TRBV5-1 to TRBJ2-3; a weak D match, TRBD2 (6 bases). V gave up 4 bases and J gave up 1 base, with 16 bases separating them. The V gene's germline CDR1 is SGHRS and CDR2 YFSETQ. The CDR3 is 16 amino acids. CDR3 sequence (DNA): TGCGCCAGCAGCGGGGGGAACCAGGGCGGCACAGATACGCAGTATTTT. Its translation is CASSGGNQGGTDTQYF.

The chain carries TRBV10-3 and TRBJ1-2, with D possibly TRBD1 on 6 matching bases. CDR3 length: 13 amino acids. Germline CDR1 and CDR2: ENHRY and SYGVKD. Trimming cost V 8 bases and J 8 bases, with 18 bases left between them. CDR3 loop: CAIGKGERGGYTF. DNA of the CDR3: TGTGCCATCGGGAAGGGGGAGCGTGGAGGCTACACCTTC.

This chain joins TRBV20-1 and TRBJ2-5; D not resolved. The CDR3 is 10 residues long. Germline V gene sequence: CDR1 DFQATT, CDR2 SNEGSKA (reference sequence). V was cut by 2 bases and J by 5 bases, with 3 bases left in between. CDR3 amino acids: CSARRETQYF. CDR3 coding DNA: TGCAGTGCTAGACGGGAGACCCAGTACTTC.

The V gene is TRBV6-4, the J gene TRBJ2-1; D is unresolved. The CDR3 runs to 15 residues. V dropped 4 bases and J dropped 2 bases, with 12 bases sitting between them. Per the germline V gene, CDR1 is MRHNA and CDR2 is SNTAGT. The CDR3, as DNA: TGTGCCAGCAGTGGCTCGGTGGGAACCTACAATGAGCAGTTCTTC. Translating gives CASSGSVGTYNEQFF.

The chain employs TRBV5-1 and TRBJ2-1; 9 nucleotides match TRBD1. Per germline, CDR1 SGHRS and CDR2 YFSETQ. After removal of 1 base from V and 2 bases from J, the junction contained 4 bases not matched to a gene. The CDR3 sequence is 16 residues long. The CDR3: CASSLSGTGTYNEQFF. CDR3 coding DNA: TGCGCCAGCAGCTTGTCCGGGACAGGGACCTACAATGAGCAGTTCTTC.

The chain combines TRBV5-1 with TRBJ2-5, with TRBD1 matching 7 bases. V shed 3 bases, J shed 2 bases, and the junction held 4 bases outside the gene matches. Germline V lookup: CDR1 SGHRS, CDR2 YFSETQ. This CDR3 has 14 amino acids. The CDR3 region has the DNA TGCGCCAGCAGCTCGTGGACAGGACAAGAGACCCAGTACTTC. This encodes CASSSWTGQETQYF.

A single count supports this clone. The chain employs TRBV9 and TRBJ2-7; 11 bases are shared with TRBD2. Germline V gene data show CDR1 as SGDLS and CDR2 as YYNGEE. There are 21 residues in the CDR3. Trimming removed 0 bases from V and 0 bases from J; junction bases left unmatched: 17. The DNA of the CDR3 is TGTGCCAGCAGCGTAGAATCAATCTGGGGACTAGCGGAAGAGGGCTCCTACGAGCAGTACTTC. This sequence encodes CASSVESIWGLAEEGSYEQYF.

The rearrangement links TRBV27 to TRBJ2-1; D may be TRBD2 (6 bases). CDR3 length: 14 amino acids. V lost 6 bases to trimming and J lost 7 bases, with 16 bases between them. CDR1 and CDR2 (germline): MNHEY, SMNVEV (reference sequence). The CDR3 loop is CASRTLGRENEQFF. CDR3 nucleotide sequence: TGTGCCAGCAGAACCCTTGGACGGGAGAATGAGCAGTTCTTC.

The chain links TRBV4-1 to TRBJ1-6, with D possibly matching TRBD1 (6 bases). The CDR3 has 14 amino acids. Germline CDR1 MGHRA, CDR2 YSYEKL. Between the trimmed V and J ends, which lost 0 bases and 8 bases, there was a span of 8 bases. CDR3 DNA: TGCGCCAGCAGCCAAGAACAGGGTGATTCACCCCTCCACTTT. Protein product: CASSQEQGDSPLHF.

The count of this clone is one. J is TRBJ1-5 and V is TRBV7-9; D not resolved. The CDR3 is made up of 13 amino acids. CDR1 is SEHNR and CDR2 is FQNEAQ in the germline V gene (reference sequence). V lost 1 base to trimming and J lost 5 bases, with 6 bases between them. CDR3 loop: CASSLGVHQPQHF. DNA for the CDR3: TGTGCCAGCAGCTTAGGGGTCCATCAGCCCCAGCATTTT.

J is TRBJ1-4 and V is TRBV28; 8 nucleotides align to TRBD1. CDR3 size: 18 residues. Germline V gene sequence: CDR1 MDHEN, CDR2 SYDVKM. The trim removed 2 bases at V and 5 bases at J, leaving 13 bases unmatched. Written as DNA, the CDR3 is TGTGCCAGCAGTTTACCCGGCCTACAGGGGGTGGGGAATGAAAAACTGTTTTTT. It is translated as CASSLPGLQGVGNEKLFF. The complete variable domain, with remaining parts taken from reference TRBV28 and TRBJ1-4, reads DVKVTQSSRYLVKRTGEKVFLECVQDMDHENMFWYRQDPGLGLRLIYFSYDVKMKEKGDIPEGYSVSREKKERFSLILESASTNQTSMYLCASSLPGLQGVGNEKLFFGSGTQLSVL.

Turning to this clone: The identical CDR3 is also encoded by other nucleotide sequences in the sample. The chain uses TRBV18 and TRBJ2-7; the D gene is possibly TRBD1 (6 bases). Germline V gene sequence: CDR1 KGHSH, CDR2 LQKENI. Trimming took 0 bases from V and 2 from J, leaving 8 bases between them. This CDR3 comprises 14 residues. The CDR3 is CASSPPGQPYEQYF. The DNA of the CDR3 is TGTGCCAGCTCACCACCTGGACAGCCCTACGAGCAGTACTTC. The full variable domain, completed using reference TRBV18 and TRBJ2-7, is NAGVMQNPRHLVRRRGQEARLRCSPMKGHSHVYWYRQLPEEGLKFMVYLQKENIIDESGMPKERFSAEFPKEGPSILRIQQVVRGDSAAYFCASSPPGQPYEQYFGPGTRLTVT.

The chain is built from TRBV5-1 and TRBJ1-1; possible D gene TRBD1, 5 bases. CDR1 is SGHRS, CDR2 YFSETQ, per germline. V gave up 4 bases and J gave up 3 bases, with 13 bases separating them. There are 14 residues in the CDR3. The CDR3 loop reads CASSPVGGDTEAFF. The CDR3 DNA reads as TGCGCCAGCAGCCCAGTGGGAGGGGACACTGAAGCTTTCTTT.

The CDR3 sequence: CSAGRGDIQYF. The DNA of the CDR3 is TGCAGTGCTGGGCGGGGGGACATTCAGTACTTC. The genes are TRBV20-1 and TRBJ2-4; 8 bases map to TRBD2. The CDR3 sequence is 11 residues long. Trimming took 5 bases from V and 8 from J; bases not matched to a gene: 2. Germline CDR1 is DFQATT and CDR2 is SNEGSKA (reference sequence).